This T cell receptor beta chain appears in the sequencing data of a study of T cell responses to AZD1222 COVID-19 vaccine. Study-level results: A mostly white British donor set with more females was recruited, and clonal diversity was possibly underestimated.

A remark on this clone: The target antigen is unknown.

This table comes from immunoSEQ multiplex PCR, and its TCRdb copy is limited to in-frame clones, with some not included. The repertoire holds about 140,000 clones, with approximately 86% as singletons. The source was peripheral blood, collected on day 0 of AZD1222 vaccination. This receptor was identified in an adult in good health.

In DNA form, the CDR3 reads TGTGCCAGCAGCCCCCAGGGGTTCCTAGCTTTGGGCAATGAGCAGTTCTTC. Protein product: CASSPQGFLALGNEQFF. The chain is built from TRBV7-3 and TRBJ2-1; perhaps TRBD1 as D (6 bases). The ends were cut back, 5 bases at V and 6 bases at J, with 23 bases in the middle. This CDR3 is built from 17 residues. CDR1 and CDR2 (germline): SGHTA, FQGTGA.